The present T cell receptor beta chain was sequenced within a study of T cell repertoires in ileal Crohn's disease. Overall study: At surgery, more than 30% of patients smoked, with median disease duration 7.9 years.

Study-wide results and limits: Clonality above 26.8% at surgery always came with endoscopic recurrence.

V was cut by 6 bases and J by 5 bases, with 6 bases left in between. This CDR3 comprises 11 residues. Germline V gives CDR1 SNHLY, CDR2 FYNNEI. In regard to this clone: Its antigen remains unknown.

Here immunoSEQ multiplex PCR was the method, and the copy in TCRdb shows in-frame clones only, minus some. This sample has about 30,000 clones, with roughly 81% found just once. The specimen was ileal tissue. This chain links TRBV2 with TRBJ2-3; D is unresolved. This TCR was recovered from an adult with Crohn's disease. CDR3 coding DNA: TGTGCCAGCAGGGCCGAAGATACGCAGTATTTT. It yields the protein CASRAEDTQYF.